The 26 T cell receptor beta chains below were found in one sample sequenced in a study of T cells after posttransplantation cyclophosphamide. Using immunoSEQ multiplex PCR, the repertoire was profiled, and TCRdb retains in-frame clones only, with some absent. Of some 64,000 clones listed, roughly 95% are singletons. Input material: PBMCs. The receptors come from a woman aged 30 to 39 in good health and a related stem cell transplant donor.

The CDR3 reads CASSFQGDQPQHF. CDR3 sequence (DNA): TGTGCCAGCAGTTTCCAGGGGGATCAGCCCCAGCATTTT. The J gene is TRBJ1-5, the V gene TRBV27; 7 positions match TRBD1. The length of the CDR3 is 13 residues. J lost 5 bases, V lost 3 bases, and 1 base had no gene match. The germline V gene encodes CDR1 MNHEY and CDR2 SMNVEV (reference sequence).

The rearrangement uses TRBV5-8 and TRBJ2-1; unclear D gene. The CDR3 has 15 amino acids. Trimming cost V 0 bases and J 0 bases, with 7 bases left between them. Germline V gives CDR1 SGHTS, CDR2 YDEGEE. DNA of the CDR3: TGTGCCAGCAGCTTGGCCAGTGGCTCCTACAATGAGCAGTTCTTC. Residues: CASSLASGSYNEQFF.

This clone was observed a few times. The chain links TRBV4-1 to TRBJ1-1; no reliable D call. Germline V gene data show CDR1 as MGHRA and CDR2 as YSYEKL. V was clipped by 1 base and J by 3 bases, with 6 bases between them. The CDR3 consists of 13 residues. CDR3 DNA: TGCGCCAGCAGCCAAGTACCGGACACTGAAGCTTTCTTT. This codes for CASSQVPDTEAFF.

The rearrangement uses TRBV11-2 and TRBJ1-1, with unresolved D. V was pared by 7 bases and J by 10 bases, with 13 bases between. CDR3 size: 11 residues. CDR1 is SGHAT, CDR2 FQNNGV, per germline. CDR3 loop: CASTDTFPAFF. CDR3 in DNA: TGTGCCAGCACCGACACCTTCCCAGCTTTCTTT.

This rearrangement joins TRBV6-8 to TRBJ2-7; D is uncertain. The CDR3 consists of 11 residues. V was pared by 6 bases and J by 3 bases, with 6 bases between. Germline loops: CDR1 MNHGY, CDR2 SAAAGT. The CDR3 sequence: CASSRFYEQYF. The DNA of the CDR3 is TGTGCCAGCAGCCGTTTCTACGAGCAGTACTTC.

V usage is TRBV4-3 and J usage is TRBJ2-6; unclear D gene. V gave up 0 bases and J gave up 0 bases, with 6 bases separating them. The CDR3 sequence is 16 residues long. The germline V gene encodes CDR1 LGHNA and CDR2 YSLEER. The chain's CDR3 is CASSQDRPSGANVLTF. The CDR3 DNA reads as TGCGCCAGCAGCCAAGACAGGCCCTCTGGGGCCAACGTCCTGACTTTC.

The chain combines TRBV9 with TRBJ1-2, with D perhaps TRBD1 (5 bases). Trimming cost V 0 bases and J 7 bases, with 10 bases left between them. From germline, CDR1 is SGDLS and CDR2 YYNGEE. The CDR3 is made up of 13 amino acids. The DNA of the CDR3 is TGTGCCAGCAGCGTAGAATGGGGGGGTGGCTACACCTTC. This codes for CASSVEWGGGYTF.

The chain links TRBV6-6 to TRBJ1-6; the D is unclear. Trimming took 1 base from V and 4 from J, leaving 5 bases between them. Germline V CDR1 and CDR2: MNHNY, SVGAGI (reference sequence). The CDR3 loop spans 14 amino acids. CDR3 DNA sequence: TGTGCCAGCAGTTACTTGGGGTATAATTCACCCCTCCACTTT. It yields the protein CASSYLGYNSPLHF.

The V call is TRBV19, the J call TRBJ2-3; D is uncertain. Between the trimmed V and J ends, which lost 6 bases and 2 bases, there was a span of 21 bases. This CDR3 has 17 amino acids. Germline CDR1 and CDR2: LNHDA and SQIVND (reference sequence). CDR3 nucleotides: TGTGCCAGTAGAAGGATCTCGGCTACCCCGAACACAGATACGCAGTATTTT. The encoded protein is CASRRISATPNTDTQYF.

The gene calls are TRBV7-8 and TRBJ1-4; D is unclear. The CDR3 is 15 amino acids. Germline CDR1 is SGHVS and CDR2 is FQNEAQ. Deletions cut 0 bases from V and 5 bases from J, with 10 bases between. The CDR3: CASSLAGRMNEKLFF. In nucleotides, the CDR3 is TGTGCCAGCAGCTTAGCCGGACGGATGAATGAAAAACTGTTTTTT.

The gene calls are TRBV18 and TRBJ1-1; D remains unclear. The CDR3 loop spans 13 amino acids. V was pared by 3 bases and J by 2 bases, with 7 bases between. Looked up from germline, CDR1 is KGHSH and CDR2 is LQKENI. This chain's CDR3 is CASSPRQNTEAFF. The CDR3 DNA follows: TGTGCCAGCTCACCTAGACAAAACACTGAAGCTTTCTTT.

V gene TRBV9 combines with J gene TRBJ1-1, with D perhaps matching TRBD1 (5 bases). CDR1 and CDR2 from the germline V gene are SGDLS and YYNGEE. This CDR3 has 13 amino acids. V lost 7 bases, J lost 1 base, and 11 bases lay in between. Written as DNA, the CDR3 is TGTGCCAGCGCGGTCGGGGGGAACACTGAAGCTTTCTTT. Its translation: CASAVGGNTEAFF.

V gene TRBV19 combines with J gene TRBJ1-6; D uncertain. This CDR3 region has 16 residues. The germline V gene has CDR1 LNHDA and CDR2 SQIVND (reference sequence). The ends were cut back, 7 bases at V and 0 bases at J, with 13 bases in the middle. CDR3 residues: CASIATGYSYNSPLHF. DNA of the CDR3: TGTGCCAGTATCGCGACTGGGTACTCCTATAATTCACCCCTCCACTTT.

The chain links TRBV7-8 to TRBJ1-6; D is perhaps TRBD1 (5 bases). The CDR3 is made up of 16 amino acids. The germline CDR1 and CDR2 sequences are SGHVS and FQNEAQ. The V and J ends lost 2 bases and 7 bases respectively, with 15 bases between them. DNA of the CDR3: TGTGCCAGCAGCTTACACACCGGGACGGCGAATTCACCCCTCCACTTT. Encoded protein: CASSLHTGTANSPLHF.

Here the CDR3 DNA reads TGCAGCGTTGTGCGGGGTTCGCAAGAGACCCAGTACTTC. Its translation is CSVVRGSQETQYF. This chain links TRBV29-1 with TRBJ2-5, with D possibly being TRBD2 (6 bases). This CDR3 has 13 amino acids. Germline-derived CDR1 and CDR2 are SQVTM and ANQGSEA. V lost 4 bases to trimming and J lost 2 bases, with 11 bases between them.

The V gene is TRBV6-1, the J gene TRBJ2-3; TRBD1 agrees at 8 bases. The CDR3 is made up of 15 amino acids. The V gene end was trimmed by 4 bases and the J gene end by 3 bases; junction bases not matched to a gene: 6. CDR1 and CDR2 (germline): MNHNS, SASEGT. In DNA form, the CDR3 reads TGTGCCAGCAGTGCCCTAGGGACAGGTACAGATACGCAGTATTTT. Protein: CASSALGTGTDTQYF.

The CDR3 nucleotides read TGCACCAGCAGCCCCAATCGGCGACGAGGCAATCAGCCCCAGCATTTT. Its protein is CTSSPNRRRGNQPQHF. The gene calls are TRBV1 and TRBJ1-5. TRBV1 is annotated as a pseudogene. CDR3 size: 16 residues.

The rearrangement joins TRBV2 to TRBJ1-2; no reliable D call. The CDR3 loop spans 13 amino acids. Trimming shortened V by 3 bases and J by 3 bases, and 8 bases separated the two germline ends. CDR1 SNHLY and CDR2 FYNNEI come from the germline V gene. The CDR3 reads CASSDEGHYGYTF. CDR3 sequence (DNA): TGTGCCAGCAGTGACGAGGGCCACTATGGCTACACCTTC.

V gene TRBV9 combines with J gene TRBJ1-3, with no clear D. The germline gives CDR1 SGDLS, CDR2 YYNGEE. The CDR3 runs to 14 residues. V lost 5 bases, J lost 1 base, and 10 bases lay in between. DNA for the CDR3: TGTGCCAGCAGGGCAGGTAGGTCTGGAAACACCATATATTTT. This codes for CASRAGRSGNTIYF.

This clone came up a few times. This sample includes further DNA sequences coding for the same CDR3. The V call is TRBV6-5, the J call TRBJ1-2; unclear D gene. Germline values: CDR1 MNHEY, CDR2 SVGAGI. This CDR3 comprises 12 residues. V was pared by 2 bases and J by 6 bases, with 7 bases between. In DNA, the CDR3 is TGTGCCAGCAGTTACGTGGGTGATGGCTACACCTTC. It yields the protein CASSYVGDGYTF.

V and J are TRBV30 and TRBJ1-2; weak D call: TRBD1 (5 bases). The CDR3 loop spans 13 amino acids. V shed 0 bases and J shed 8 bases, with 13 bases lying between them. Germline V gene lookup returns CDR1 GTSNPN and CDR2 SVGIG (reference sequence). CDR3 amino acids: CAWSVGRVDGYTF. In nucleotides, the CDR3 is TGTGCCTGGAGTGTAGGCAGGGTGGACGGCTACACCTTC.

The CDR3 coding sequence is TGTGCCAGCTCCCCTGGGGACAGGGATTACTATGGCTACACCTTC. Protein sequence: CASSPGDRDYYGYTF. V is TRBV18 and J is TRBJ1-2; 9 bases are shared with TRBD1. V gave up 6 bases and J gave up 3 bases; unmatched junction bases: 8. The CDR3 covers 15 residues. Germline assignment: CDR1 KGHSH and CDR2 LQKENI.

V is TRBV14 and J is TRBJ2-7; D possibly matches TRBD1 or TRBD2 (5 bases each). V shed 5 bases and J shed 3 bases, with 14 bases lying between them. The CDR3 runs to 14 residues. Germline V gene data show CDR1 as SGHDN and CDR2 as FVKESK. CDR3 in DNA: TGTGCCAGCAGCGCGCAGTTTGGGGGCTACGAGCAGTACTTC. Translated, it gives CASSAQFGGYEQYF.

The V gene is TRBV11-3, the J gene TRBJ2-2, with a weak D call TRBD1 (5 bases). Trimming took off 5 bases at V and 0 bases at J, with 13 bases between the two ends. The CDR3 extends over 16 amino acids. Per germline, CDR1 SGHNT and CDR2 YENEEA. CDR3 bases: TGTGCCAGCAGCCTCGACAGCTTCGCGAACACCGGGGAGCTGTTTTTT. It codes for CASSLDSFANTGELFF.

J is TRBJ2-4 and V is TRBV23-1; 8 nucleotides agree with TRBD1. TRBV23-1 is recorded as an ORF, its role being uncertain. V shed 10 bases and J 1 base; nucleotides not matched to a gene: 6. This CDR3 has 14 residues. CDR3 loop: CATWTGRAKNIQYF. As DNA, the CDR3 is TGCGCCACTTGGACAGGGCGGGCCAAAAACATTCAGTACTTC.

The count of this clone is one. The chain has TRBV2 and TRBJ2-5, with D unclear. The germline V gene has CDR1 SNHLY and CDR2 FYNNEI. The CDR3 loop spans 15 amino acids. Trimming stripped 8 bases from V and 0 bases from J, with 16 bases between. CDR3 loop: CASPFIQRNQETQYF. CDR3 nucleotides: TGTGCCAGCCCTTTTATACAAAGAAACCAAGAGACCCAGTACTTC.